This T cell receptor beta chain is from a study of T cell responses to AZD1222 COVID-19 vaccine. TCRdb keeps only in-frame clones here, not all; method: immunoSEQ multiplex PCR. The data contain 200,000 or so clones, roughly 92% of them seen just once; the ten biggest clones take up approximately 1%. The CDR3 totals 15 residues. Germline CDR1 and CDR2: LNHDA and SQIVND (reference sequence). Deletions cut 1 base from V and 1 base from J, with 10 bases between. The specimen was peripheral blood, collected 28 days after the second AZD1222 dose. The clonotype originates from an adult who received the AZD1222 COVID-19 vaccine. The J gene is TRBJ1-1, the V gene TRBV19, with D unresolved. The CDR3: CASSIGGAWNTEAFF. CDR3 bases: TGTGCCAGTAGTATAGGCGGCGCATGGAACACTGAAGCTTTCTTT.